Given below is one T cell receptor (beta chain) in context. Measured with immunoSEQ multiplex PCR; TCRdb has only the in-frame clones, and not every one. The sample has 100,000 to 150,000 clones, about 88% seen once. The sample is drawn from a study of control samples from healthy donors and cancer patients. The TCR was taken from a man between 45 and 60 years old in good health. The sample was blood.

The CDR3 nucleotides read TGTGCCAGTAGACCTCTAGGGGACGGGGGTGGCACAGATACGCAGTATTTT. The encoded protein is CASRPLGDGGGTDTQYF. The chain uses TRBV19 and TRBJ2-3; D might be TRBD2 (6 bases). This CDR3 has 17 amino acids. The V end was cut by 6 bases, the J end by 1 base, with 20 bases between. Germline CDR1 is LNHDA and CDR2 is SQIVND (reference sequence).